This is a list of T cell receptor beta chains from one sample in a study of cytomegalovirus exposure and HLA in healthy donors. Sequencing was performed with immunoSEQ multiplex PCR; in TCRdb, only in-frame clones are kept and a portion is missing. The table has fewer than 150,000 clones, 80% seen once; the top ten hold about 0.22%. The sample consisted of PBMCs. Receptors were obtained from a man in his forties or fifties in good health and CMV-seronegative. Each CDR3 is given with its conserved first and last residue.

J gene,V gene,CDR3 protein
TRBJ2-1,TRBV5-1,CASSGSTGSSYNEQFF
TRBJ1-1,TRBV7-9,CASSGQGDEAFF
TRBJ2-1,TRBV29-1,CSVDPGTSYNEQFF
TRBJ1-5,TRBV4-1,CASSQEWGPGTGVQSNQPQHF
TRBJ2-1,TRBV9,CASSVGLAGGDGEQFF
TRBJ1-4,TRBV28,CASSFSSGGAYEKLFF
TRBJ1-3,TRBV11-3,CASSWTGNGNTIYF
TRBJ2-5,TRBV6-5,CASSYSWGGYETQYF
TRBJ2-1,TRBV5-1,CASSLLPTGVGHNEQFF
-,TRBV27,CASYRRGQGAGEQYF
TRBJ1-3,TRBV14,CASSQDSSLLSGNTIYF
TRBJ2-7,TRBV7-2,CASSPGGSEWGQYF
TRBJ1-6,TRBV30,CAWRTGPYNSPLHF
TRBJ2-1,TRBV4-3,CASSRTSGRTYNEQFF
TRBJ2-4,TRBV21-1,CASSFRLGLNIQYF
TRBJ1-4,TRBV28,CASRYMTAPNEKLFF
TRBJ1-3,TRBV28,CASKRQGTAGNTIYF
TRBJ2-5,TRBV27,CASSLGQGAGETQYF
TRBJ2-1,TRBV28,CASSSTSGGGIYNEQFF
TRBJ2-6,TRBV5-1,CASSLMSSGANVLTF